The 2 T cell receptor beta chains in this list originate from one sample, sequenced in a study of blood T cell repertoires in COVID-19. Profiled with immunoSEQ multiplex PCR; TCRdb holds only in-frame clones, not every one. The sample lists tens of thousands of clones, about 82% occurring once. The specimen sequenced was peripheral blood. Every receptor here comes from a man aged 50 to 59 with active COVID-19.

This clone was detected a few times. This sequence joins TRBV6-1 and TRBJ1-2; TRBD1 matches 7 bases. Germline CDR1 MNHNS, CDR2 SASEGT. CDR3 length equals 14 residues. Losses at the gene ends were 5 bases for V and 6 bases for J; bases not matched to a gene: 9. Written as DNA, the CDR3 is TGTGCCAGCAGTTCCCTTGGACAGGCTAATGGCTACACCTTC. It yields the protein CASSSLGQANGYTF.

The V gene is TRBV18, the J gene TRBJ2-2; unclear D gene. The V end was cut by 7 bases, the J end by 1 base, with 10 bases between. Germline loops: CDR1 KGHSH, CDR2 LQKENI. The CDR3 length is 14 residues. The CDR3 loop is CASCIAVNTGELFF. The CDR3 bases are TGTGCCAGCTGTATCGCGGTGAACACCGGGGAGCTGTTTTTT.